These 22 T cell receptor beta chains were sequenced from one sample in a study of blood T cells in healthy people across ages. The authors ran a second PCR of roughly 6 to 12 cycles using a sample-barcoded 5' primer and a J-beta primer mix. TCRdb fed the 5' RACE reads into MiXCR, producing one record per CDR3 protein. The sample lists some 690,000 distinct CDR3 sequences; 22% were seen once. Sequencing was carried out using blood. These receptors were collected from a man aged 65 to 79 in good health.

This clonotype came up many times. CDR3 sequence (DNA): TGTGCCAGCAGCTTAGGGACAATTCAAGAGACCCAGTACTTC. Amino acids: CASSLGTIQETQYF. The chain carries TRBV11-2 and TRBJ2-5; TRBD1 might be the D (5 bases). Looked up from germline, CDR1 is SGHAT and CDR2 is FQNNGV. The CDR3 is 14 amino acids. The germline V and J ends were trimmed by 1 base and 2 bases, with 8 bases remaining between them.

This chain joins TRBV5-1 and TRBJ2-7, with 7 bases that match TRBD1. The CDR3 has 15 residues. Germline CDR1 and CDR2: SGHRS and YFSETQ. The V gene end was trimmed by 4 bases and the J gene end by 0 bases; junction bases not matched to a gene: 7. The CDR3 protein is CASSLIGQASYEQYF. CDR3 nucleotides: TGCGCCAGCAGCCTGATCGGACAGGCCTCCTACGAGCAGTACTTC.

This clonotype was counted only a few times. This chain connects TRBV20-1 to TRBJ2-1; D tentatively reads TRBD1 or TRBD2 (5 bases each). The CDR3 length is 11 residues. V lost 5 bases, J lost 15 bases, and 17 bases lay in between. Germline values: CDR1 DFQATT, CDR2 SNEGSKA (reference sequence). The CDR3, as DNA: TGCAGTGCTGGAACTAGGGGTCCCCTGTTCTTC. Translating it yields CSAGTRGPLFF.

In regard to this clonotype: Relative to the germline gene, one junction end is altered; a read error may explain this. CDR3 amino acids: CASSQDPTGKSIQYF. In DNA, the CDR3 is TGTGCCAGCAGCCAGGATCCTACGGGGAAAAGCATTCAGTACTTC. This chain links TRBV4-2 with TRBJ2-4; the D gene is possibly TRBD2 (5 bases). The CDR3 covers 15 residues. CDR1 LGHNA and CDR2 YNFKEQ come from the germline V gene.

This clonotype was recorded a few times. The CDR3 here is CASSFMGGGNTIYF. For the CDR3, the DNA is TGTGCCAGCAGCTTTATGGGGGGTGGAAACACCATATATTTT. J is TRBJ1-3 and V is TRBV7-6; weak D call: TRBD1 (5 bases). The CDR3 sequence is 14 residues long. Germline CDR1 reads SGHVS; CDR2 reads FNYEAQ. Between the trimmed V and J ends, which lost 3 bases and 3 bases, there was a span of 9 bases.

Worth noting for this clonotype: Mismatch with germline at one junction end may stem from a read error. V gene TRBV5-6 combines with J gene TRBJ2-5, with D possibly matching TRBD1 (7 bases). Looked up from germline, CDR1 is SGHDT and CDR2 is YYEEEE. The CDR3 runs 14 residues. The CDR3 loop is CVSSLTGRQETQYF. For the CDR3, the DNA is TGTGTCAGCAGCTTGACAGGGAGGCAAGAGACCCAGTACTTC.

Here the CDR3 DNA reads TGCGCCAGCAGCTTGGCCACCGGAGAGACCCAGTACTTC. It encodes CASSLATGETQYF. The rearrangement joins TRBV5-1 to TRBJ2-5; D call uncertain. The CDR3 has 13 amino acids. Trimming cost V 0 bases and J 4 bases, with 7 bases left between them. Germline V gene sequence: CDR1 SGHRS, CDR2 YFSETQ.

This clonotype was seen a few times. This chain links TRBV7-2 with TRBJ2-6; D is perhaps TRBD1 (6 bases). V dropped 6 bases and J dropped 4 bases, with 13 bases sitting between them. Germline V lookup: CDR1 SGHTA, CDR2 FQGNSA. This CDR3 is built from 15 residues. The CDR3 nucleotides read TGTGCCAGCAGGAGGGGGAGAACCGGGGCCAACGTCCTGACTTTC. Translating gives CASRRGRTGANVLTF.

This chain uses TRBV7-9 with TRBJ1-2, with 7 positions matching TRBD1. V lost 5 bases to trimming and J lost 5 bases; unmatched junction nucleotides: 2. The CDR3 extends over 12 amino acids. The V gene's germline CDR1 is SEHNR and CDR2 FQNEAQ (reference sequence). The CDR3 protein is CASSQTGYGYTF. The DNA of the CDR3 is TGTGCCAGCAGCCAGACAGGGTATGGCTACACCTTC.

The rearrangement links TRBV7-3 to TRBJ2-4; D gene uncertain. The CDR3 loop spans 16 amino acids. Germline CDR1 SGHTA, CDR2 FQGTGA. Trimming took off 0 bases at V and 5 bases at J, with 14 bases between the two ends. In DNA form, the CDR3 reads TGTGCCAGCAGCTTAACAGGACCACCAACTCAAAACATTCAGTACTTC. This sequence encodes CASSLTGPPTQNIQYF.

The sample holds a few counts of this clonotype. CDR3 amino acids: CSVLKGSYNEQFF. The CDR3 region has the DNA TGCAGCGTCTTAAAAGGCTCCTACAATGAGCAGTTCTTC. J is TRBJ2-1 and V is TRBV29-1, with no clear D. The CDR3 has 13 residues. The germline V and J ends were trimmed by 6 bases and 0 bases, with 9 bases remaining between them. The germline V gene encodes CDR1 SQVTM and CDR2 ANQGSEA.

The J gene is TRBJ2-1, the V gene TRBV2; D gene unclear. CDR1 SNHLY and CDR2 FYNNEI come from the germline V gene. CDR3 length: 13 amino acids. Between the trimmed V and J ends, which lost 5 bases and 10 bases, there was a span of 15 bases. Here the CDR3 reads CASSFSGLGEQFF. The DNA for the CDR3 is TGTGCCAGCAGTTTCAGTGGGCTAGGCGAGCAGTTCTTC.

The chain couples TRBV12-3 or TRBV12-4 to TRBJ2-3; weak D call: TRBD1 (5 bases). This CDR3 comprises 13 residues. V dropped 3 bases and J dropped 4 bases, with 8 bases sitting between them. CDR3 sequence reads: CASSFQGSDTQYF. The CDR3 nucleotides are TGTGCCAGCAGTTTCCAGGGTTCAGATACGCAGTATTTT.

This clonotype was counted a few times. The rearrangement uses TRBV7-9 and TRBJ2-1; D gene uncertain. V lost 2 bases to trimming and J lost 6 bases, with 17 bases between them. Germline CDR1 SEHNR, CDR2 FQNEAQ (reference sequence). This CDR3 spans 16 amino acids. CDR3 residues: CASSLWTGRRFNEQFF. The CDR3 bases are TGTGCCAGCAGCTTATGGACGGGCAGACGTTTCAATGAGCAGTTCTTC.

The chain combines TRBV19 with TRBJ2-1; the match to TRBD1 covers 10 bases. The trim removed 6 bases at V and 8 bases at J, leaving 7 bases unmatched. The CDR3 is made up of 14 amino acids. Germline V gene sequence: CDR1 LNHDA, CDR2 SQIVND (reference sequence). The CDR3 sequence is CASRGQGVSYEQFF. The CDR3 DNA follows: TGTGCCAGTAGAGGACAGGGGGTCTCTTATGAGCAGTTCTTC.

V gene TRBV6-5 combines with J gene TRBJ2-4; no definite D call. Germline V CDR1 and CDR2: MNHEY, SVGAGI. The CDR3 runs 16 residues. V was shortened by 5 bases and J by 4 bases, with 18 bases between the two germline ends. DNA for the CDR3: TGTGCCAGCAGTCCCCAGGCCCCTCAAGCGAAAAACATTCAGTACTTC. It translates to CASSPQAPQAKNIQYF.

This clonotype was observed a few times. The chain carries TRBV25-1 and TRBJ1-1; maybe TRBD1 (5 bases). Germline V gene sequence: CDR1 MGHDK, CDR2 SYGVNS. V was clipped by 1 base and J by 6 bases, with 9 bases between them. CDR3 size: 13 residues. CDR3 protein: CASSECKGPEAFF. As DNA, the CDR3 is TGTGCCAGCAGTGAATGTAAGGGACCTGAAGCTTTCTTT.

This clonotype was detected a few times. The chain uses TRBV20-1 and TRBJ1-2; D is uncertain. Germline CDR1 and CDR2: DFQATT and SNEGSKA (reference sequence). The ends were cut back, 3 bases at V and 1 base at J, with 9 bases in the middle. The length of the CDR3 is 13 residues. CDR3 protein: CSASEVVNYGYTF. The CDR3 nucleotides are TGCAGTGCTAGTGAGGTGGTTAACTATGGCTACACCTTC.

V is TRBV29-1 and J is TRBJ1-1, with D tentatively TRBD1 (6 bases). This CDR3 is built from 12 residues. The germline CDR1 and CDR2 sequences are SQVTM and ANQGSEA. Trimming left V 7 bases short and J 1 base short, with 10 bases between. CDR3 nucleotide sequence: TGCAGCGACCGGACAGAGAACACTGAAGCTTTCTTT. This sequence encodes CSDRTENTEAFF.

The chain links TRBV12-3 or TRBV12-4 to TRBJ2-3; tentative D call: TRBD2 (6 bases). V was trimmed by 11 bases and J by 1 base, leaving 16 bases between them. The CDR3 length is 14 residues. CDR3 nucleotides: TGTGCCGCGGGGAGCGCGGAGGGCACAGATACGCAGTATTTT. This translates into CAAGSAEGTDTQYF.

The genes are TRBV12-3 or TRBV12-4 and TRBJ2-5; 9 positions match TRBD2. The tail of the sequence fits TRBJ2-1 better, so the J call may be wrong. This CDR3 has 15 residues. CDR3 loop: CASRPRVRGGGEQFF. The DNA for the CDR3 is TGTGCCAGCAGGCCACGGGTGCGGGGGGGCGGTGAGCAGTTCTTC.

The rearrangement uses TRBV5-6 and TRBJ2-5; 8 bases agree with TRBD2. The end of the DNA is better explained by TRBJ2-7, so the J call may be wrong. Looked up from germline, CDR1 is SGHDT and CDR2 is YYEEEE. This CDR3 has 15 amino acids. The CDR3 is CASSLVSGRSYEQYF. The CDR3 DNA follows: TGTGCCAGCAGCTTGGTCAGCGGGAGATCCTACGAGCAGTACTTC.